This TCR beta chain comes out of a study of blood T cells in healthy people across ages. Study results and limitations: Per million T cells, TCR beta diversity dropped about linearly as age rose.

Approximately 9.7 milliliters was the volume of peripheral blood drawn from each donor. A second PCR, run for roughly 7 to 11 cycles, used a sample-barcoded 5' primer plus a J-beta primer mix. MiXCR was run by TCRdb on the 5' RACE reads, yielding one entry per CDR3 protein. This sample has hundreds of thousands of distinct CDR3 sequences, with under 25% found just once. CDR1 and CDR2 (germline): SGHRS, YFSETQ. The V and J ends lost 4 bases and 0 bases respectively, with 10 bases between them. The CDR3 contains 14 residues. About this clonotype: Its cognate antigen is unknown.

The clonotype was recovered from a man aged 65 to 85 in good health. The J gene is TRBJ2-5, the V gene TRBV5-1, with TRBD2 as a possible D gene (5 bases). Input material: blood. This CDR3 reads CASSPTGDQETQYF. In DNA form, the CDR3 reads TGCGCCAGCAGCCCGACCGGGGACCAAGAGACCCAGTACTTC.